Shown below are 5 T cell receptor beta chains from a single sample sequenced in a study of T cells in women clearing cervical HPV infection. The assay was immunoSEQ multiplex PCR, and TCRdb's table has in-frame clones only and misses some. The sample totals roughly 30,000 clones. Sample: blood buffy coat. The source of these receptors is a woman aged 18 to 69 with a cervical HPV16 infection that either progressed to CIN3+ or cleared (not recorded which).

About this clone itself: The read ends 3 residues before the CDR3 terminus; that terminus is restored from the germline J gene. The chain is built from TRBV20-1 and TRBJ1-4; no firm D call. The germline V and J ends were trimmed by 3 bases and 8 bases, with 16 bases remaining between them. Germline CDR1 DFQATT, CDR2 SNEGSKA (reference sequence). This CDR3 comprises 14 residues. CDR3 bases read: TGCAGTGCTAGTTGGGCAGCTCTTGGAGAAAAA. It translates to CSASWAALGEK. The whole CDR3 sequence reads CSASWAALGEKLFF.

Concerning this clone itself: Coverage ceases 3 residues before the CDR3 finishes, and the germline J gene fills in the end. V usage is TRBV20-1 and J usage is TRBJ2-7, with 8 bases matching TRBD2. Unmatched junction bases numbered 2, after V lost 1 base and J lost 3 bases. The CDR3 is made up of 13 amino acids. CDR1 and CDR2 from the germline V gene are DFQATT and SNEGSKA (reference sequence). The covered CDR3 bases are TGCAGTGCTAGAGTCACTAGCGGCTACGAG. The encoded protein is CSARVTSGYE. The full CDR3 protein reads CSARVTSGYEQYF.

Concerning this clone itself: The read falls 3 residues short of the CDR3 end, and the missing part is taken from the germline J gene. The chain joins TRBV2 to TRBJ2-5; a possible D gene is TRBD1 (6 bases). The CDR3 consists of 15 residues. CDR1 is SNHLY, CDR2 FYNNEI, per germline. Trimming took off 4 bases at V and 1 base at J, with 13 bases between the two ends. The CDR3: CASSAEQGSQETQYF. The sequenced CDR3 bases are TGTGCCAGCAGTGCAGAACAGGGAAGCCAAGAGACC.

Notes on this clone: The read ends 3 residues before the CDR3 terminus; that terminus is restored from the germline J gene. The V call is TRBV11-2, the J call TRBJ2-1, with D uncertain. The CDR3 is 12 residues long. The ends were cut back, 2 bases at V and 6 bases at J, with 5 bases in the middle. Per the germline V gene, CDR1 is SGHAT and CDR2 is FQNNGV. CDR3: CASSLRLNEQFF. Incomplete CDR3 DNA: TGTGCCAGCAGCTTACGTCTCAATGAG.

In regard to this clone: The DNA ends 3 residues before the CDR3 does, and the rest of the CDR3 is filled in from the germline J gene. J is TRBJ2-5 and V is TRBV5-6, with TRBD1 identical over 11 bases. CDR1 is SGHDT and CDR2 is YYEEEE in the germline V gene. V shed 3 bases, J shed 4 bases, and the junction held 5 bases outside the gene matches. This CDR3 region has 15 residues. CDR3 DNA, as far as it was read: TGTGCCAGCAGCTCGTCCGGGACAGGGGGAGAGACC. Translating it yields CASSSSGTGGET. In full, the CDR3 reads CASSSSGTGGETQYF.